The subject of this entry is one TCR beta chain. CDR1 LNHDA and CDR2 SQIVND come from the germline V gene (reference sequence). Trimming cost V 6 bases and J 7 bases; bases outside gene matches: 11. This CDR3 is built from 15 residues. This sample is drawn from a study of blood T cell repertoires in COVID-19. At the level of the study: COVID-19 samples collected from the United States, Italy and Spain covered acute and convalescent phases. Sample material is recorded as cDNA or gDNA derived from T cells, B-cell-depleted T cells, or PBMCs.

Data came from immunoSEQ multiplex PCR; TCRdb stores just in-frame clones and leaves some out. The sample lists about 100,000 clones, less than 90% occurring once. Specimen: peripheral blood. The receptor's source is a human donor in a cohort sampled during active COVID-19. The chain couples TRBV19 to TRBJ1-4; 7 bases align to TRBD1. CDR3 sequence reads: CASREQGSFGEKLFF. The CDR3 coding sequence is TGTGCCAGTAGGGAACAGGGGAGTTTTGGTGAAAAACTGTTTTTT.